This record looks at one T cell receptor (beta chain) sequence and its context. Its target is not known. This may come from a read error, since a much larger clone is one base off. The data belong to a study of breast tumors, draining lymph nodes, adjacent tissues. The CDR3 is 13 amino acids. Germline CDR1 is LNHDA and CDR2 is SQIVND (reference sequence). Whole-study results and caveats: Tumor and nontumor repertoires were significantly more similar in luminal-like than in basal-like breast cancer. Compared with lymph nodes, tumors were less diverse; compared with nontumor tissue, more. Most tumor T cells seemingly derive from lymph node, then expand in tumor. That most tumor T cells come from lymph nodes remained unproven.

MiXCR, applied by TCRdb to the multiplex PCR reads, yields one record per CDR3 protein. Of 200,000 to 300,000 distinct CDR3 sequences listed, 30% to 35% are singletons. Axillary draining lymph nodes of breast cancer patients supplied the node samples. The chain uses TRBV19 and TRBJ2-3; D is unresolved. Sequenced sample: axillary lymph node tissue. The receptor's source is a female donor with breast cancer. Some clones in this sample may be carry-over from other donors' samples. The CDR3: CSSSIFAADTQYF. The CDR3 coding sequence is TGTTCCAGTAGTATTTTTGCGGCAGATACGCAGTATTTT.